These 30 T cell receptor beta chains were sequenced from one sample in a study of metastatic and nonmetastatic thyroid tumors. TCRdb re-called clones via MiXCR from the PCR reads. The sample lists over 20,000 clones; 25% to 30% were seen once. Patients underwent thyroid surgery, and none had received any treatment before it. Sequencing used blood. These receptors came from a female donor with papillary thyroid cancer or a benign thyroid nodule (not recorded which). Some clones in this sample may be carry-over from other donors' samples.

In its sample, this clone was seen many times. This chain connects TRBV28 to TRBJ1-1; D is uncertain. The germline CDR1 and CDR2 sequences are MDHEN and SYDVKM. V lost 6 bases, J lost 0 bases, and 14 bases lay in between. This CDR3 contains 15 residues. The CDR3 coding sequence is TGTGCCAGCAGCTTACTTCGGACGGTGAACACTGAAGCTTTCTTT. Translated, it gives CASSLLRTVNTEAFF.

For the CDR3, the DNA is TGCGCCAGCAGCTTAGCGGGAGAAGGAGATACGCAGTATTTT. It specifies CASSLAGEGDTQYF. This sequence joins TRBV5-1 and TRBJ2-3, with 8 bases matching TRBD2. CDR1 and CDR2 from the germline V gene are SGHRS and YFSETQ. The V segment lost 2 bases and the J segment 5 bases; nucleotides outside the gene matches: 4. The CDR3 covers 14 residues.

In its sample, this clone ranks as medium-sized. This sequence joins TRBV19 and TRBJ2-2, with D perhaps matching TRBD1 (6 bases). Germline V gene lookup returns CDR1 LNHDA and CDR2 SQIVND (reference sequence). There are 17 residues in the CDR3. Trimming pared 5 bases from V and 6 bases from J, leaving 22 bases between. The CDR3 nucleotides read TGTGCCAGTAGTCCCTCGACCTATCCCCGACAGGCCGGGGAGCTGTTTTTT. Translating it yields CASSPSTYPRQAGELFF.

This clone was observed many times. The J gene is TRBJ1-2, the V gene TRBV24-1; D is unresolved. In germline, CDR1 is KGHDR, CDR2 SFDVKD. Trimming pared 4 bases from V and 2 bases from J, leaving 7 bases between. This CDR3 has 13 residues. The CDR3 DNA follows: TGTGCCACCAGTGAACGATACAACTATGGCTACACCTTC. This sequence encodes CATSERYNYGYTF.

For this clone: Because the CDR3 is missing its conserved closing phenylalanine or tryptophan, this is likely a read error. The DNA is left out, because the CDR3 cannot be placed on it with certainty; the CDR3 is given as TCRdb lists it. The chain carries TRBV7-2 and TRBJ1-1. The germline gives CDR1 SGHTA, CDR2 FQGNSA. A total of 13 residues make up the CDR3, ends included. The CDR3 protein is CASSSLVSTEALL.

By share of the sample, this clone is medium-sized. V and J are TRBV14 and TRBJ2-7; TRBD1 matches at 12 bases. The CDR3 covers 17 residues. Germline V gene lookup returns CDR1 SGHDN and CDR2 FVKESK. The V and J ends lost 0 bases and 5 bases, in that order; junction bases with no gene match: 8. CDR3 bases: TGTGCCAGCAGCCAAGAGGGGACGGGGACAGGGGGCGACGAGCAGTACTTC. This gives the protein CASSQEGTGTGGDEQYF.

Only a few counts were recorded for this clone. This CDR3 is missing its conserved last phenylalanine or tryptophan, likely due to a read error. The chain joins TRBV7-9 to TRBJ1-5, with D uncertain. This CDR3 spans 14 amino acids. Germline lookup yields CDR1 SEHNR and CDR2 FQNEAQ (reference sequence). In DNA, the CDR3 is TGTGCCAGTAGCTTAGGGAAGAGCAATCAGCCCCAGCATCTT. It is translated as CASSLGKSNQPQHL.

This clone was recorded at least ten times. V usage is TRBV20-1 and J usage is TRBJ1-1; D gene ambiguous. The germline V gene has CDR1 DFQATT and CDR2 SNEGSKA (reference sequence). V lost 5 bases to trimming and J lost 0 bases, with 19 bases between them. The CDR3 covers 16 residues. DNA of the CDR3: TGCAGTGCTTTAGCCCGATCCCTTTCCATGAACACTGAAGCTTTCTTT. Protein sequence: CSALARSLSMNTEAFF.

About this clone: In this CDR3 the conserved last residue, phenylalanine or tryptophan, is missing, so a read error is likely. The chain carries TRBV20-1 and TRBJ2-1; the D is unclear. This CDR3 is built from 12 residues. Trimming left V 8 bases short and J 6 bases short, with 14 bases between. Germline CDR1 and CDR2: DFQATT and SNEGSKA (reference sequence). The CDR3 coding sequence is TGCAGTACGATCCTCGTGACCAATGAGCAGTTCTAC. Amino acids: CSTILVTNEQFY.

This clone is medium-sized by share. J is TRBJ2-1 and V is TRBV11-3, with 8 bases that match TRBD2. This CDR3 has 15 residues. The V and J ends lost 8 bases and 8 bases, in that order; junction bases with no gene match: 14. Per germline, CDR1 SGHNT and CDR2 YENEEA. This CDR3 reads CASGLGREVCDEQFF. CDR3 sequence (DNA): TGTGCCAGCGGGCTGGGGCGGGAGGTTTGCGATGAGCAGTTCTTC.

This clone has just one count. The chain employs TRBV11-3 and TRBJ2-7; D may be TRBD2 (6 bases). This CDR3 is built from 15 residues. CDR1 is SGHNT, CDR2 YENEEA, per germline. The germline V and J ends were trimmed by 2 bases and 0 bases, with 11 bases remaining between them. The CDR3 bases are TGTGCCAGCAGCTTAACTAGCCGTACCTCCTACGAGCAGTACTTC. Protein sequence: CASSLTSRTSYEQYF.

The CDR3 DNA follows: TGTGCCAGCAGCTCTGAGGACATTCTCTCTGGAAACACCATATATTTT. Its translation: CASSSEDILSGNTIYF. V gene TRBV7-8 combines with J gene TRBJ1-3, with D possibly TRBD1 on 5 matching bases. The CDR3 contains 16 residues. Germline V CDR1 and CDR2: SGHVS, FQNEAQ. V was cut by 4 bases and J by 0 bases, with 13 bases left in between.

The chain couples TRBV2 to TRBJ2-7; TRBD1 matches 10 bases. There are 19 residues in the CDR3. The J segment lost 1 base and the V segment lost 4 bases, leaving 16 bases of the junction unmatched. The germline CDR1 and CDR2 sequences are SNHLY and FYNNEI. DNA of the CDR3: TGTGCCAGCAGTGGATGGGGACAGGGGATTGTGTCCAGGTCCTACGAGCAGTACGTC. This translates into CASSGWGQGIVSRSYEQYV.

DNA of the CDR3: TGTGCCAGCACTAGAGACTCCTACAATGAGCAGTTCTTC. This translates into CASTRDSYNEQFF. The rearrangement uses TRBV2 and TRBJ2-1; no firm D call. This CDR3 is 13 amino acids long. Per germline, CDR1 SNHLY and CDR2 FYNNEI. V lost 7 bases and J lost 0, with 7 bases in between.

This clone was counted many times. It may be a read error: a sequence one base away is much more abundant. In the same sample, other DNA sequences code for this CDR3. The chain combines TRBV24-1 with TRBJ2-2, with D possibly being TRBD1 or TRBD2 (6 bases each). Germline V gives CDR1 KGHDR, CDR2 SFDVKD. The CDR3 loop spans 16 amino acids. Here the CDR3 DNA reads TGTGCCACCAGTGATTCTCTTTCGGGGGACACTGGGGAGCTGTTTTTT. Its translation is CATSDSLSGDTGELFF.

This clone showed up just a few times. This chain connects TRBV28 to TRBJ1-2, with D possibly being TRBD1 (5 bases). The germline V and J ends were trimmed by 3 bases and 0 bases, with 14 bases remaining between them. The CDR3 consists of 16 residues. Germline V lookup: CDR1 MDHEN, CDR2 SYDVKM. CDR3 in DNA: TGTGCCAGCAGTTTGGGGGGGACCGAAGCTAACTATGGCTACACCTTC. Residues: CASSLGGTEANYGYTF.

This clone showed up just a few times. V usage is TRBV6-2 or TRBV6-3 and J usage is TRBJ2-7; no firm D call. Germline lookup yields CDR1 MNHEY and CDR2 SVGEGT. The CDR3 is 16 amino acids. V shed 6 bases and J shed 2 bases, with 20 bases lying between them. The CDR3 DNA follows: TGTGCCAGCAGCTACGGCCGTCTACTATCCGCCTACGAGCAGTACTTC. It codes for CASSYGRLLSAYEQYF.

The chain uses TRBV11-2 and TRBJ2-7; TRBD1 matches 9 bases. The germline V gene has CDR1 SGHAT and CDR2 FQNNGV. This CDR3 comprises 16 residues. After removal of 3 bases from V and 2 bases from J, the junction contained 8 bases not matched to a gene. CDR3 coding DNA: TGTGCCAGCAGCTTCTTACCGGGACAGGGAACCTACGAGCAGTACTTC. It codes for CASSFLPGQGTYEQYF. Supplemented by reference TRBV11-2 and TRBJ2-7, the full variable domain reads EAGVAQSPRYKIIEKRQSVAFWCNPISGHATLYWYQQILGQGPKLLIQFQNNGVVDDSQLPKDRFSAERLKGVDSTLKIQPAKLEDSAVYLCASSFLPGQGTYEQYFGPGTRLTVT.

This clone was counted a few times. V usage is TRBV19 and J usage is TRBJ2-7, with 9 bases lining up with TRBD1. The CDR3 length is 15 residues. V was clipped by 6 bases and J by 3 bases; unmatched bases: 9. Germline CDR1 is LNHDA and CDR2 is SQIVND (reference sequence). CDR3 DNA: TGTGCCAGTAGCAAAGGACAGGGGTTATACTACGAGCAGTACTTC. Protein sequence: CASSKGQGLYYEQYF.

There are many counts of this clone. The chain carries TRBV2 and TRBJ2-1; TRBD2 aligns across 7 bases. The germline CDR1 and CDR2 sequences are SNHLY and FYNNEI. This CDR3 region has 15 residues. V lost 3 bases to trimming and J lost 5 bases; unmatched junction nucleotides: 7. CDR3 residues: CASSERGKINNEQFF. The CDR3 DNA reads TGTGCCAGCAGTGAGCGGGGGAAAATTAACAATGAGCAGTTCTTC. Full variable domain (rest looked up from reference TRBV2 and TRBJ2-1): EPEVTQTPSHQVTQMGQEVILRCVPISNHLYFYWYRQILGQKVEFLVSFYNNEISEKSEIFDDQFSVERPDGSNFTLKIRSTKLEDSAMYFCASSERGKINNEQFFGPGTRLTVL.

The CDR3 sequence is CASSLAQGHEQYF. Written as DNA, the CDR3 is TGTGCCAGCAGTTTAGCGCAAGGGCACGAGCAGTACTTC. V and J are TRBV12-3 or TRBV12-4 and TRBJ2-7; D gene uncertain. With 0 bases removed from V and 5 bases from J, the gap between germline ends came to 8 bases. The CDR3 is made up of 13 amino acids.

V is TRBV28 and J is TRBJ2-1; TRBD2 aligns across 11 bases. This CDR3 spans 18 amino acids. After removal of 5 bases from V and 2 bases from J, the junction contained 11 bases not matched to a gene. Germline CDR1 reads MDHEN; CDR2 reads SYDVKM. The CDR3 DNA is TGTGCCAGCAGTCCTAGACTAGCGGGACGTGGGCCCTACAATGAGCAGTTCTTC. It is translated as CASSPRLAGRGPYNEQFF.

This clone was seen a few times. J is TRBJ1-3 and V is TRBV2, with 7 bases fitting TRBD1. V lost 7 bases and J lost 1; bases outside the gene matches: 7. The CDR3 is 15 amino acids. From germline, CDR1 is SNHLY and CDR2 FYNNEI. This CDR3 is CASTFNRGSGNTIYF. CDR3 bases: TGTGCCAGCACCTTCAACAGGGGATCTGGAAACACCATATATTTT.

This clone was counted many times. This chain links TRBV7-2 with TRBJ2-5, with D perhaps assigned TRBD1 or TRBD2 (6 bases each). V was clipped by 5 bases and J by 5 bases, with 15 bases between them. The CDR3 consists of 14 residues. Germline V gene sequence: CDR1 SGHTA, CDR2 FQGNSA. The CDR3, as DNA: TGTGCCAGCAGCCCTCCGGGGGCGGGGGAGACCCAGTACTTC. It is translated as CASSPPGAGETQYF. Full variable domain (missing parts from reference TRBV7-2 and TRBJ2-5): GAGVSQSPSNKVTEKGKDVELRCDPISGHTALYWYRQSLGQGLEFLIYFQGNSAPDKSGLPSDRFSAERTGGSVSTLTIQRTQQEDSAVYLCASSPPGAGETQYFGPGTRLLVL.

The J gene is TRBJ1-4, the V gene TRBV5-6; 7 nucleotides align to TRBD1. This CDR3 contains 19 residues. Per germline, CDR1 SGHDT and CDR2 YYEEEE. V was pared by 2 bases and J by 2 bases, with 15 bases of the junction left unmatched. CDR3 sequence reads: CASSLNSRGAGSTNEKLFF. The CDR3 bases are TGTGCCAGCAGCTTAAACTCCAGGGGGGCTGGATCGACTAATGAAAAACTGTTTTTT.

This clone was picked up many times. This rearrangement joins TRBV5-4 to TRBJ2-7; 12 bases agree with TRBD1. The CDR3 is 15 residues long. V shed 4 bases, J shed 3 bases, and the junction held 5 bases outside the gene matches. The V gene's germline CDR1 is SGHNT and CDR2 YYREEE (reference sequence). For the CDR3, the DNA is TGTGCCAGCAGCGGGGACAGGGGGCATTACTACGAGCAGTACTTC. It encodes CASSGDRGHYYEQYF.

In this sample, this clone turned up many times. The V gene is TRBV12-3 or TRBV12-4, the J gene TRBJ1-1; no clear D. This CDR3 has 14 amino acids. Trimming left V 5 bases short and J 1 base short, with 11 bases between. Here the CDR3 reads CASSPVSGNTEAFF. The CDR3 nucleotides read TGTGCCAGCAGTCCCGTCTCGGGGAACACTGAAGCTTTCTTT.

This clone has only a few counts. The chain combines TRBV6-1 with TRBJ1-2, with 7 bases fitting TRBD1. This CDR3 region has 15 residues. In germline, CDR1 is MNHNS, CDR2 SASEGT. Germline trimming cut 4 bases from V and 0 bases from J; bases unmatched to any gene: 5. CDR3 loop: CASSVGDSPNYGYTF. The CDR3, as DNA: TGTGCCAGCAGTGTGGGGGACAGCCCTAACTATGGCTACACCTTC.

This clone was observed a single time. This sequence may be a read error, since a much larger clone differs from it by one base. This likely comes from a read error, as the CDR3 has no conserved phenylalanine or tryptophan at its end. J is TRBJ2-7 and V is TRBV6-2 or TRBV6-3; 8 bases are shared with TRBD1. The CDR3 loop spans 15 amino acids. With 6 bases clipped from V and 7 bases from J, the junction kept 14 bases outside the gene matches. The germline V gene encodes CDR1 MNHEY and CDR2 SVGEGT. CDR3 coding DNA: TGTGCCAGCAGCCGCCGGGTCTCAGGGGGCCAAGAGCAGTACCTC. Translated: CASSRRVSGGQEQYL.

This clone was recorded many times. This chain links TRBV5-6 with TRBJ1-2; D might be TRBD1 (5 bases). Germline V lookup: CDR1 SGHDT, CDR2 YYEEEE. Trimming removed 2 bases at V and 7 bases at J, with 9 bases between. CDR3 length: 12 residues. The chain's CDR3 is CASSFAQGGYTF. CDR3 DNA: TGTGCCAGCAGCTTCGCGCAGGGTGGCTACACCTTC.